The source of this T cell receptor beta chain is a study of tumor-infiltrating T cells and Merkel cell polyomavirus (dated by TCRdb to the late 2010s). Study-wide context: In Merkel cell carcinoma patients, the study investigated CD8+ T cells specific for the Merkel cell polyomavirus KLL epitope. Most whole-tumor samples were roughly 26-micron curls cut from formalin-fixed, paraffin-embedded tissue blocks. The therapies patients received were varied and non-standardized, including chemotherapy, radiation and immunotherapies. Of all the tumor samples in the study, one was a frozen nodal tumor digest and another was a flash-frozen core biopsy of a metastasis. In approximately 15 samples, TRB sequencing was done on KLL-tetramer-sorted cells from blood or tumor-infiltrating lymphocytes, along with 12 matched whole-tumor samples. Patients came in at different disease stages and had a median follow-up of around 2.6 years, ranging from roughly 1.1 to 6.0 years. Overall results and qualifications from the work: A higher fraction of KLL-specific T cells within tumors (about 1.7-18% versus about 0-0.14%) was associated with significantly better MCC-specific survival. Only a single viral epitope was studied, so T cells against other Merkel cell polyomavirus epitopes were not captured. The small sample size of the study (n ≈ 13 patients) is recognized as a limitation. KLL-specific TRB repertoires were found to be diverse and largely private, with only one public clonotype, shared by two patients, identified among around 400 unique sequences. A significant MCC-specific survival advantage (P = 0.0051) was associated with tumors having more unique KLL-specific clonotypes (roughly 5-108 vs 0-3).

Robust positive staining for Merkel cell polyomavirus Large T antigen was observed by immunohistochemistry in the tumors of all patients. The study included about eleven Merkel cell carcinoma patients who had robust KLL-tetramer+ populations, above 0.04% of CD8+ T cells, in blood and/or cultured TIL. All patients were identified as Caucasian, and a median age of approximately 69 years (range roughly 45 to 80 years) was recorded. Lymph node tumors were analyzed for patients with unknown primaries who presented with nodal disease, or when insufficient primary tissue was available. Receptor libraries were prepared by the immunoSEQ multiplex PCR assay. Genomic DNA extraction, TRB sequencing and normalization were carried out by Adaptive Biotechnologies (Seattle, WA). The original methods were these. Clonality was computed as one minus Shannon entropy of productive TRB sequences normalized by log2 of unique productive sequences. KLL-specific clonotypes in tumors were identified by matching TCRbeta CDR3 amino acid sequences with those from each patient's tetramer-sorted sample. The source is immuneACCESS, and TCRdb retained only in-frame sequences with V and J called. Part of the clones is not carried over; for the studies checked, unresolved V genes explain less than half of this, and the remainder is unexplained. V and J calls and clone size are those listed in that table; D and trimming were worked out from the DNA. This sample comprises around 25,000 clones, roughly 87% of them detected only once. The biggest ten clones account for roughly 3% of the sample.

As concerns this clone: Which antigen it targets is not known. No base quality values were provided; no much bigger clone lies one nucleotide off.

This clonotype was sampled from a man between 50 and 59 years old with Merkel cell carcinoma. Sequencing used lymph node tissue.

The CDR3 protein: CASSFGGRAGNIQYF. Here is the DNA: TGTGCCAGCAGTTTTGGAGGCAGGGCGGGGAACATTCAGTACTTC. The chain is made from TRBV28 and TRBJ2-4; the D gene is perhaps TRBD2, on 6 matching bases. The CDR3 sequence holds 15 residues, the cysteine and phenylalanine included. Solely the CDR3 DNA is kept, with 45 bases framed from the first base. Trimming at the junction amounts to 3 bases on V and 7 bases on J, and the germline ends lie 16 bases apart. CDR1 and CDR2, per the germline V gene, are MDHEN and SYDVKM.